Below, one TCR beta chain is given with its context. Its antigen is not identified. The germline gives CDR1 SGHNT, CDR2 YYREEE (reference sequence). The CDR3 has 15 residues. The trim removed 3 bases at V and 8 bases at J, leaving 7 bases unmatched. The PCR had 60 Vbeta and 13 Jbeta primers. Methods used by the authors: In a later analysis, the count reached about 75 million unique TCR beta chains, with about 10 million shared. Measured with immunoSEQ multiplex PCR; TCRdb has only the in-frame clones, and not every one. V and J calls and clone size are copied from that table; D and trimming were computed from the DNA. The sample has some 250,000 clones; 82% are singletons. The sample originates from a study of cytomegalovirus exposure and HLA in healthy donors. Study-wide results and caveats: Accurate predictions that matched the HLA-A and HLA-B alleles of most subjects were reportedly made from TCR beta sequences. Some TCR beta chains (164 of them) were listed as cytomegalovirus-associated. The study had only CMV serostatus as immune exposure information.

The gene calls are TRBV5-4 and TRBJ2-1; 11 nucleotides align to TRBD2. Source material: PBMCs. The clonotype comes from a woman aged 40 to 55 in good health and CMV-seropositive. As DNA, the CDR3 is TGTGCCAGCAGCTCCGCCCCGGGACTAGCGGATGAGCAGTTCTTC. Protein: CASSSAPGLADEQFF.